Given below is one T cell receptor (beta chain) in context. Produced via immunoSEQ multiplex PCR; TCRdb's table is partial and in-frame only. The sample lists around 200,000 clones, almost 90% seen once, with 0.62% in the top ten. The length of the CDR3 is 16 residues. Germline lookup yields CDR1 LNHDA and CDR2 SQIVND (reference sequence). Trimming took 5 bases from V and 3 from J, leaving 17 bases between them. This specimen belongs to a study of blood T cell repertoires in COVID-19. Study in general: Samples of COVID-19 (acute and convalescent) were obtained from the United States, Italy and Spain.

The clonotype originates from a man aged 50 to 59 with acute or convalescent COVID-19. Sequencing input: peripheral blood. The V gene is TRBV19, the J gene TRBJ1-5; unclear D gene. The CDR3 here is CASSPRLRGDNQPQHF. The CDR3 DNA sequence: TGTGCCAGTAGTCCCCGTTTGCGGGGTGACAATCAGCCCCAGCATTTT.